The present T cell receptor beta chain was sequenced within a study of shared clonotypes between healthy human individuals (dated by TCRdb to 2020 to 2021). As for the study more broadly: A few men and a couple of women, aged 18 to 49 years, made up the cohort. Blood TCR repertoires of a handful of healthy adults were deeply sequenced to estimate repertoire size and the extent of clonotype sharing between individuals. Libraries were prepared and TCR repertoires were sequenced by different laboratories using diverse techniques, in order to increase sequencing depth and limit assay-specific biases. Per donor, three plates each were used for CD4 naive and CD4 memory, two for CD8 naive, and one for CD8 memory. Each donor's leukapheresis produced roughly between roughly 0.85 and 9.5 billion PBMCs. Broad study findings and their caveats: Even with the large sequencing depth, rarefaction of the sorted-subset datasets indicated that sequencing was incomplete. Across four donors, roughly 5.4% of naive CD4, roughly 3.5% of naive CD8, under 2.5% of memory CD4, and approximately 0.4% of memory CD8 clonotypes were shared. Sampling was restricted to blood, and TCR repertoires in tissues likely differ from the TCR repertoires found in blood. Larger estimated clonotype richness was generally found for naive subsets than for memory subsets. Pairwise subsampling led to the expectation that sequencing depth would affect the degree of clonotype sharing among donors. The small number of donors limited the genetic and exposure-history diversity represented. Clonotypes shared by all four sorted-subset donors showed higher generation probabilities than non-shared clonotypes.

From its cysteine to its phenylalanine, the CDR3 spans 15 amino acids. The read is trimmed to its CDR3 DNA, 45 bases read in frame from base 1. The germline V gene yields MDHEN for CDR1 and SYDVKM for CDR2. V and J are trimmed by 5 bases and 3 bases, and the gene matches miss 8 bases of the junction. Note on this clone: The antigen it recognizes is unknown. Base qualities are not provided; no much larger clone lies one nucleotide away.

Donors were healthy HIV-negative adults with no recently reported acute infections or vaccinations. Every donor was a Caucasian adult residing in Nashville, Tennessee, USA. Magnetic negative selection was used to enrich CD4+ T cells, after which naive cells were positively selected on CD45RA and the negative fraction became the memory subset. Blood was collected by leukapheresis, and PBMCs were isolated by Ficoll-Histopaque density gradient centrifugation and then cryopreserved in liquid nitrogen vapor phase. Purity and quantity of every magnetically sorted T cell population were checked by analytical flow cytometry. Genomic DNA was isolated from each sorted fraction and quantified by UV absorbance on a Nanodrop 2000c. TCR CDR3 regions were amplified from genomic DNA by multiplex PCR using the deep immunoSEQ assay. For each cell subset, the extracted genomic DNA was distributed evenly across all wells of several immunoSEQ 96-well plates, and each plate served as one replicate. For sorted subsets, approximately 210 ng genomic DNA, equal to 30,000 or so T cell genomes, was loaded into each replicate PCR. Purified libraries were quantified with a Qubit 3.0 fluorometer, sized on a Bioanalyzer 2100, and re-quantified with the KAPA Library Quantification kit. Every immunoSEQ 96-well plate was sequenced on a separate single-read 150-cycle Illumina NextSeq 550 flow cell. The paper's data handling went like this. Because the immunoSEQ output included only junctional sequences and no quality scores, the filtering could not be the same as the filtering used for full-length reads. To assign V/J genes and CDR3, sequences were annotated using PyIR, a Python wrapper for IgBLAST v1.9, with IMGT germline references. Reads were removed for weak V/J assignments (E-value above 1e-6), missing CDR3, stop codons, out-of-frame junctions, or ambiguous translated residues. V3J clonotypes were defined by identical inferred V gene, J gene, and CDR3 amino acid sequence. The percentage overlap between two repertoires was calculated by dividing the number of shared unique clonotypes by the size of the smaller repertoire. Repertoire richness was assessed with RTK rarefaction, the Chao1 estimator, and Recon v2.1 estimates of unobserved clonotypes. OLGA was used to compute generation probabilities for all TCRbeta clonotypes that the gDNA method yielded from a handful of donors. Not all clones reach the TCRdb copy of this immuneACCESS table, which keeps in-frame sequences only. Checked studies attribute under half of the gap to unresolved V genes and leave the rest unexplained. The V and J calls and the clone size are those of that table, but D and trimming were determined from the DNA. For this sample the table gives about 1.4 million clones, of which 96% were detected only once. Jointly, the top ten make up over 1% of the sample.

The TCR sequence derives from a man aged 25 to 40 in good health. Sequencing was done on a sample of naive CD4+ T cells sorted from blood. The sample's cell subset or site label, in plain terms: CD45RA+ positively selected. The chain joins TRBV28 to TRBJ2-7; 9 bases in between match TRBD2. The nucleotide sequence is TGTGCCAGCAGTGGACCTAGCGGGGCTGGCTACGAGCAGTACTTC. Its coded protein is CASSGPSGAGYEQYF.